The 4 T cell receptor beta chains presented below share a single source sample, sequenced in a study of T cell repertoires in aging, cancer and after chemotherapy. TRB rearrangements spanning V, D and J were amplified using mixed TRB-A/B primers. MiXCR, run by TCRdb on the multiplex PCR reads, gives a single entry per CDR3 protein. The data contain thousands of distinct CDR3 sequences, approximately 28% of them seen just once; the ten biggest clones take up under 4.5%. Amplification of TCR beta used genomic DNA extracted from peripheral blood. Sequencing was done on a sample of blood. All receptors derive from a human donor with a solid tumor.

This clonotype has more than one count but fewer than ten. The chain combines TRBV20-1 with TRBJ2-7; 8 bases align to TRBD2. Trimming removed 1 base from V and 0 bases from J; junction bases left unmatched: 8. Germline CDR1 reads DFQATT; CDR2 reads SNEGSKA (reference sequence). The CDR3 loop spans 16 amino acids. The CDR3 is CSARARAGTSSYEQYF. The CDR3 nucleotides read TGCAGTGCTAGAGCCCGGGCCGGGACTAGCTCCTACGAGCAGTACTTC.

In the case of this clonotype: Since a much larger clone is just one base distant, this may be a read error. The rearrangement joins TRBV12-3 or TRBV12-4 to TRBJ1-2, with 9 nucleotides matching TRBD1. CDR3 length: 14 amino acids. The trim removed 3 bases at V and 7 bases at J, leaving 6 bases unmatched. The CDR3 is CASSLYRGLGGYTF. CDR3 nucleotides: TGTGCCAGCAGTTTGTACAGGGGGCTGGGTGGCTACACCTTC.

The chain combines TRBV20-1 with TRBJ2-1; TRBD1 might be the D (5 bases). Germline CDR1 and CDR2: DFQATT and SNEGSKA (reference sequence). Trimming took 6 bases from V and 0 from J, leaving 15 bases between them. There are 15 residues in the CDR3. CDR3 bases: TGCAGTGCAGATGACAGTTCCAGCTCCTACAATGAGCAGTTCTTC. Protein: CSADDSSSSYNEQFF.

This clonotype showed up just a few times. The rearrangement joins TRBV20-1 to TRBJ1-1; D gene unclear. Trimming removed 1 base at V and 3 bases at J, with 9 bases between. CDR1 DFQATT and CDR2 SNEGSKA come from the germline V gene (reference sequence). The CDR3 is made up of 13 amino acids. CDR3 amino acids: CSARGFADTEAFF. The DNA for the CDR3 is TGCAGTGCTAGAGGTTTCGCGGACACTGAAGCTTTCTTT.